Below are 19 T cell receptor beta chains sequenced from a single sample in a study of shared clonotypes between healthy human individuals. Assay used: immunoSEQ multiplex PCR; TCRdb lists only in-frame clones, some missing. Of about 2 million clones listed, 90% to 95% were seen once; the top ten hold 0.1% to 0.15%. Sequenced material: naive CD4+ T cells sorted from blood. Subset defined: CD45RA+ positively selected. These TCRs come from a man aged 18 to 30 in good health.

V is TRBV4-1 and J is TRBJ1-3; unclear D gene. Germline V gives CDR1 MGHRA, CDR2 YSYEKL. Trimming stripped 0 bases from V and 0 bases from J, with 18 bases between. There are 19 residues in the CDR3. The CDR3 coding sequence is TGCGCCAGCAGCCAAGACTATCCGTCGGGGTCCCACTCTGGAAACACCATATATTTT. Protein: CASSQDYPSGSHSGNTIYF.

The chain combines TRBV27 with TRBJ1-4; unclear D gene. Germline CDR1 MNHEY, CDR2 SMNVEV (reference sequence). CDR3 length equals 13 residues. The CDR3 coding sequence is TGTGCGATAACGGGGTGGACTAATGAAAAACTGTTTTTT. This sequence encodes CAITGWTNEKLFF.

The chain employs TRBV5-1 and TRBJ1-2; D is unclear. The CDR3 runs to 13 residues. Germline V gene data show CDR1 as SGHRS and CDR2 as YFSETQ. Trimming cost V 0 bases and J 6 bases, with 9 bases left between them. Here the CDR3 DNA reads TGCGCCAGCAGCTTGGGGAATTTCGATGGCTACACCTTC. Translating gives CASSLGNFDGYTF.

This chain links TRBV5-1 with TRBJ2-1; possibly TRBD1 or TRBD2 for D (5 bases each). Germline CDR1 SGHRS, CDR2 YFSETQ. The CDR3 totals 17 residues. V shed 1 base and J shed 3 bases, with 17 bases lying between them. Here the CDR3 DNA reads TGCGCCAGCAGCTTGCCCCACTGGGACGGAGACTACAATGAGCAGTTCTTC. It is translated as CASSLPHWDGDYNEQFF.

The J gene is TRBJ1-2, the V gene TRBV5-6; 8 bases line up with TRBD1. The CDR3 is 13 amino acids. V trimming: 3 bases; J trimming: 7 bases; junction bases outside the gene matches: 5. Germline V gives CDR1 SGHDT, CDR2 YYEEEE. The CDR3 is CASSSDRGSGYTF. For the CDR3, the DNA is TGTGCCAGCAGCTCAGACAGGGGCTCTGGCTACACCTTC.

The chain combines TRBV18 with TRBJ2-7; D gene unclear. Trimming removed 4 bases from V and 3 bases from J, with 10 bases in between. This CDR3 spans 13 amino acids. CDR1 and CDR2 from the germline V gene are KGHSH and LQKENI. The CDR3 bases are TGTGCCAGCTCACGTACCCAGGACTACGAGCAGTACTTC. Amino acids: CASSRTQDYEQYF.

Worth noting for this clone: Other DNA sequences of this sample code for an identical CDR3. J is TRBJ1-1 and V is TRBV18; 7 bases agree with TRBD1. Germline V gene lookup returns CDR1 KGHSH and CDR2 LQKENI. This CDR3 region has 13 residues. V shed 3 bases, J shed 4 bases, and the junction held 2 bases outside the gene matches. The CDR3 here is CASSPQGGTEAFF. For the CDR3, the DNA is TGTGCCAGCTCACCGCAGGGGGGCACTGAAGCTTTCTTT.

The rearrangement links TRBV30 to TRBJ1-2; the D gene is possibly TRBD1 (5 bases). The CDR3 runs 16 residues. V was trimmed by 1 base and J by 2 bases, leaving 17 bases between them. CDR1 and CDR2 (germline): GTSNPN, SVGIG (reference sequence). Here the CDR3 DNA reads TGTGCCTGGAGTGAGTCAGGGTGGGCGGTCAACTATGGCTACACCTTC. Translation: CAWSESGWAVNYGYTF.

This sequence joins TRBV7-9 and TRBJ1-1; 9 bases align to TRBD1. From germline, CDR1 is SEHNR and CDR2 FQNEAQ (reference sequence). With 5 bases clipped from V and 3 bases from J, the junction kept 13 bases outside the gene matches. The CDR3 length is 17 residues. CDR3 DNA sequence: TGTGCCAGCAGCCGAGGGACAGGGAAAAGGTTAGACACTGAAGCTTTCTTT. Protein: CASSRGTGKRLDTEAFF. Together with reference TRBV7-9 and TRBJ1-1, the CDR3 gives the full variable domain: DTGVSQNPRHKITKRGQNVTFRCDPISEHNRLYWYRQTLGQGPEFLTYFQNEAQLEKSRLLSDRFSAERPKGSFSTLEIQRTEQGDSAMYLCASSRGTGKRLDTEAFFGQGTRLTVV.

Here the CDR3 DNA reads TGTGCCAGCAGTTCTGCCCGACAGGGCCACACTGAAGCTTTCTTT. Translating it yields CASSSARQGHTEAFF. The chain carries TRBV27 and TRBJ1-1; 7 bases are shared with TRBD1. Losses at the gene ends were 4 bases for V and 3 bases for J; bases not matched to a gene: 8. The CDR3 covers 15 residues. Per germline, CDR1 MNHEY and CDR2 SMNVEV (reference sequence).

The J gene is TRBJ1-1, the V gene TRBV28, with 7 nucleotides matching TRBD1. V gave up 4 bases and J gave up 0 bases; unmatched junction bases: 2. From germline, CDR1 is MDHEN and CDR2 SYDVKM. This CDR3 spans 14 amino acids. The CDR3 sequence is CASSYGTVNTEAFF. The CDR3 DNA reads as TGTGCCAGCAGTTACGGGACAGTGAACACTGAAGCTTTCTTT.

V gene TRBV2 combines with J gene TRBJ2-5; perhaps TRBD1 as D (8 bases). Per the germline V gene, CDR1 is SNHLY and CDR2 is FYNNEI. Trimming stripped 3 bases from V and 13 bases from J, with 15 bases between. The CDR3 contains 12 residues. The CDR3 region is CASSEGGTGGYF. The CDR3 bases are TGTGCCAGCAGTGAGGGAGGGACAGGCGGGTACTTC.

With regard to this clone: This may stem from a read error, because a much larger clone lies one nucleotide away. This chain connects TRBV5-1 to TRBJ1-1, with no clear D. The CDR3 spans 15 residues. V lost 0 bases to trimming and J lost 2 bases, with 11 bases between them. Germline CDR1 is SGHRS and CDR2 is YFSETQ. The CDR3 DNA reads TGCGCCAGCAGCTTGGCCCAGGTAGCAAACACTGAAGCTTTCTTT. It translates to CASSLAQVANTEAFF.

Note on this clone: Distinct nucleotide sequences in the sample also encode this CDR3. The CDR3 nucleotides are TGTGCCACCCGGACAGGCAACACCGGGGAGCTGTTTTTT. Protein sequence: CATRTGNTGELFF. The chain has TRBV10-3 and TRBJ2-2; 7 bases fit TRBD1. The CDR3 runs 13 residues. Germline V CDR1 and CDR2: ENHRY, SYGVKD. The V and J ends lost 10 bases and 2 bases, in that order; junction bases with no gene match: 4.

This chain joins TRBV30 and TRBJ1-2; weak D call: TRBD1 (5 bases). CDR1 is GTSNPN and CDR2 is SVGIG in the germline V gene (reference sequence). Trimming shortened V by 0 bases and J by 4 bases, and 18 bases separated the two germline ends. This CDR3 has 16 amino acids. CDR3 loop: CAWSVLFGKTGYGYTF. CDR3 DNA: TGTGCCTGGAGTGTACTCTTTGGCAAAACAGGCTATGGCTACACCTTC.

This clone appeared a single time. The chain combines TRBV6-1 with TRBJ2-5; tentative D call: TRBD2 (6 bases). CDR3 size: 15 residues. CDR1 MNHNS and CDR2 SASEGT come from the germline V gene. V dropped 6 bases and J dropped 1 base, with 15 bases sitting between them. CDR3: CASSLGTRGQETQYF. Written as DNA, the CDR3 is TGTGCCAGCAGCCTCGGGACTCGGGGCCAAGAGACCCAGTACTTC.

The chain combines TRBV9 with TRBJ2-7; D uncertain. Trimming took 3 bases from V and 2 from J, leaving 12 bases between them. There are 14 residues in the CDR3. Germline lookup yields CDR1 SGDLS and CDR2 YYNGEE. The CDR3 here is CASSANGPTYEQYF. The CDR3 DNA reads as TGTGCCAGCAGCGCTAACGGGCCCACCTACGAGCAGTACTTC.

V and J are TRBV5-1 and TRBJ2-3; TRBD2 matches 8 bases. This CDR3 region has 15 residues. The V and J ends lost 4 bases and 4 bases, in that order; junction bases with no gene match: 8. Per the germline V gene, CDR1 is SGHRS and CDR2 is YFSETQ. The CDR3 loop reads CASSKIGGEPDTQYF. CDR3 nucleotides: TGCGCCAGCAGCAAGATCGGGGGGGAACCAGATACGCAGTATTTT.

The CDR3 loop reads CASSPPTGGSGTEQFF. For the CDR3, the DNA is TGTGCCAGCTCACCCCCGACGGGGGGGAGCGGTACAGAGCAGTTCTTC. The chain uses TRBV18 and TRBJ2-1; TRBD2 matches at 8 bases. J gave up 10 bases and V 3 bases, and 14 bases lay outside the gene matches. CDR1 is KGHSH and CDR2 is LQKENI in the germline V gene. CDR3 length: 16 residues.